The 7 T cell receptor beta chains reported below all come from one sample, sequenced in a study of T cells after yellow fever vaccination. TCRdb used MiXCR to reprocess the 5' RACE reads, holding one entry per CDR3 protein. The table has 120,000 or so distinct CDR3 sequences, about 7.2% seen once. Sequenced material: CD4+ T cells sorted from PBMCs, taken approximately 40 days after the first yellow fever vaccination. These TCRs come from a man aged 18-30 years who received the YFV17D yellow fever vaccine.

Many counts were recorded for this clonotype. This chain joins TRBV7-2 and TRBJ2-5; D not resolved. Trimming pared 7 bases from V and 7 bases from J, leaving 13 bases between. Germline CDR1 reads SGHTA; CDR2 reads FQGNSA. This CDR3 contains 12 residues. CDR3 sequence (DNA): TGTGCCAGCAACACTCCCGGTGGGACCCAGTACTTC. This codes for CASNTPGGTQYF. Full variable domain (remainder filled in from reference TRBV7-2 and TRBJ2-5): GAGVSQSPSNKVTEKGKDVELRCDPISGHTALYWYRQSLGQGLEFLIYFQGNSAPDKSGLPSDRFSAERTGGSVSTLTIQRTQQEDSAVYLCASNTPGGTQYFGPGTRLLVL.

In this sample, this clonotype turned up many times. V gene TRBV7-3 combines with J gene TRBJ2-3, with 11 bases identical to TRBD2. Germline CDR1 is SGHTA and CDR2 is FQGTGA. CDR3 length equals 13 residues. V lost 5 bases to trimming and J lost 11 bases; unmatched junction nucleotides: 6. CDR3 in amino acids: CASSGLAGGKQYF. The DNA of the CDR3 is TGTGCCAGCAGCGGTCTAGCGGGGGGCAAGCAGTATTTT.

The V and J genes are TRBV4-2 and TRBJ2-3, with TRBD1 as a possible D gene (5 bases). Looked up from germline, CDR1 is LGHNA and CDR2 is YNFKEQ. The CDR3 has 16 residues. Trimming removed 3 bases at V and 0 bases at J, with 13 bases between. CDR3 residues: CASSHGAQGSTDTQYF. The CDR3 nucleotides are TGTGCCAGCAGCCATGGGGCCCAGGGTAGCACAGATACGCAGTATTTT.

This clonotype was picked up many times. The CDR3 protein is CASSPEGGRTYEQYF. DNA for the CDR3: TGTGCCAGCAGCCCCGAGGGGGGCCGGACCTACGAGCAGTACTTC. This chain uses TRBV3-1 with TRBJ2-7; D possibly matches TRBD1 or TRBD2 (6 bases each). The length of the CDR3 is 15 residues. Germline V CDR1 and CDR2: LGHDT, YNNKEL (reference sequence). V lost 4 bases to trimming and J lost 2 bases, with 15 bases between them.

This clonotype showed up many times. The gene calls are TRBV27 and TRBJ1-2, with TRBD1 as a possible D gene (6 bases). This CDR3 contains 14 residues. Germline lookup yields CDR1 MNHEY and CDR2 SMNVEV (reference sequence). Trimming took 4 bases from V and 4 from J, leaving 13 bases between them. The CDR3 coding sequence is TGTGCCAGCAGTTGGGGCGGGGGCCGCTATGGCTACACCTTC. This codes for CASSWGGGRYGYTF.

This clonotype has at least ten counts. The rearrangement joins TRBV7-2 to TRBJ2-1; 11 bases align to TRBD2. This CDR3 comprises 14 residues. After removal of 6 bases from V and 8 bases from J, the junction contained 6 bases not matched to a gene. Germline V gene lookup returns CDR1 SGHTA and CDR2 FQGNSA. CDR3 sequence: CASRNSGGADEQFF. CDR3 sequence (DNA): TGTGCCAGCAGAAATAGCGGGGGGGCCGATGAGCAGTTCTTC.

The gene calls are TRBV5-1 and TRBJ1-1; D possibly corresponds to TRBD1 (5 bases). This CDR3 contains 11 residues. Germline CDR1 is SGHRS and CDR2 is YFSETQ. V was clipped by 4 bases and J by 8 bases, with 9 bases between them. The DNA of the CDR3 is TGCGCCAGCAGCCTGGGGGTGGAAGCTTTCTTT. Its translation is CASSLGVEAFF.